This entry concerns a single T cell receptor beta chain. This clone's antigen is unknown. Base qualities are not at hand, and no much larger clone is one base apart. This record comes from a study of shared T cell receptors in the human thymus (TCRdb year 2021). With respect to the entire study: The study examined how the human thymus generates shared, self-reactive T-cell receptor alpha chains.

Preparation of the library involved the immunoSEQ multiplex PCR assay. TCRdb stores this immuneACCESS table with in-frame sequences only. Part of the clones is absent; in the studies checked, under half of the shortfall reflects unresolved V genes, and no reason is known for the rest. The sample table contains 700,000 to 750,000 clones; only one count was recorded for approximately 83% of them. The biggest ten clones account for around 0.01% of the sample. Sequences MRHNA (CDR1) and SNTAGT (CDR2) are obtained from the germline V gene. V has 6 bases trimmed and J has 5 bases trimmed; junction bases matching no gene number 26. There are 20 amino acids in the CDR3, from cysteine to phenylalanine inclusive. Just CDR3 DNA is preserved here, 60 bases in frame from base 1. These data were also filed under a second study, of human thymus T cells. That second publication adds: Donors were immunologically healthy infants undergoing open corrective cardiac surgery for congenital heart defects in Finland. Thymus tissue was obtained as surgical resects removed during corrective cardiac surgery. Biased V and J gene segment usage appeared to be present in both thymic and peripheral blood repertoires. The related research found that thymic TCR repertoires overlapped highly between unrelated individuals. The study described the TCR alpha and beta repertoires in about 8 infant thymus samples and a few matching peripheral blood samples. Donor ages ranged from about 7 to 244 days, and the cohort comprised six or seven male and two female infants. After being mechanically released from the tissue, thymocytes were kept at -70 degrees C in pellets of about 10-32 million cells. A QIAsymphony instrument was used to extract genomic DNA from the frozen cell pellets. The immunoSEQ multiplex PCR assay was used to amplify the TCRB and TCRAD loci from a standardized quantity of quality-controlled genomic DNA. The V(D)J region was spanned by amplicons of a length sufficient to cover the CDR3 and to identify V and J genes. Through the commercial immunoSEQ service, the amplicons were sequenced on an Illumina platform. Corrections for primer bias and sequencing errors followed previously described methods, while TCRAD and TCRB definitions were based on the IMGT database. The repertoires were analysed using immunoSEQ Analyzer 3.0 and VDJTools for basic statistics, V/J segment usage, diversity estimates, rarefaction and pairwise overlap. Diversity was estimated with Chao1, ChaoE, Efron-Thisted, Shannon and inverse Simpson indices, and also on datasets down-sampled to the smallest sample. Repertoire overlap was determined by strict matching of CDR3 nucleotide sequence, V gene and J gene, and Jaccard-based multidimensional scaling clustering was applied. On average, roughly 890,000 unique TCRB clonotypes were obtained from thymus samples, compared with about 84,000 from blood samples.

The chain was built from TRBV6-4 and TRBJ2-5; TRBD1 agrees with 8 junctional bases. The TCR was taken from a girl less than two years old with a congenital heart defect. Donor details come from another sample of the same person, matched by shared clones. Sequencing was carried out using thymocytes. The CDR3 here reads CASRRCMRGRGHRLVETQYF. The sequence in DNA is TGTGCCAGCAGGAGGTGTATGAGGGGCAGGGGGCATCGGCTAGTGGAGACCCAGTACTTC.